Shown below are 20 T cell receptor beta chains from a single sample sequenced in a study of T cell repertoires and HLA-DP antigens. Their specific antigens are unknown. Some clones are missing from TCRdb's copy, which holds only in-frame ones; the method was immunoSEQ multiplex PCR. The sample records roughly 70,000 clones, around three quarters being singletons. What was sequenced was CD4+ T cells from PBMCs. Receptors originate from a man in his fifties or sixties in good health and CMV-seronegative.

This sequence joins TRBV2 and TRBJ1-5; D is perhaps TRBD1 (5 bases). This CDR3 has 15 amino acids. V was pared by 5 bases and J by 4 bases, with 15 bases between. Germline loops: CDR1 SNHLY, CDR2 FYNNEI. The CDR3 is CASSPQTVQNQPQHF. The CDR3 DNA reads as TGTGCCAGCAGTCCCCAGACAGTGCAAAATCAGCCCCAGCATTTT.

In this sample, this clone turned up once. CDR3 residues: CAWSVPLAPYEQYF. CDR3 nucleotides: TGTGCCTGGAGTGTACCGCTAGCGCCCTACGAGCAGTACTTC. The rearrangement uses TRBV30 and TRBJ2-7, with D maybe TRBD2 (6 bases). V was trimmed by 0 bases and J by 2 bases, leaving 11 bases between them. Germline CDR1 GTSNPN, CDR2 SVGIG (reference sequence). CDR3 length: 14 residues.

The CDR3 nucleotides read TGCAGTGTAGGCTCTGGAAACACCATATATTTT. Translation gives CSVGSGNTIYF. The V call is TRBV20-1, the J call TRBJ1-3; D not certain. The germline V gene encodes CDR1 DFQATT and CDR2 SNEGSKA (reference sequence). CDR3 length equals 11 residues. The V end lost 7 bases, the J end lost 0 bases, and 4 bases lay between the germline ends.

This chain connects TRBV28 to TRBJ1-2; D is perhaps TRBD1 (5 bases). Germline V lookup: CDR1 MDHEN, CDR2 SYDVKM. Trimming cost V 2 bases and J 3 bases, with 13 bases left between them. The CDR3 spans 15 residues. CDR3 in amino acids: CASSLPRGPYYGYTF. For the CDR3, the DNA is TGTGCCAGCAGTTTACCGAGGGGCCCATACTATGGCTACACCTTC.

The chain links TRBV30 to TRBJ2-6, with 8 bases lining up with TRBD1. The junction had 14 bases not matched to a gene; V was cut back by 3 bases and J by 1 base. Germline V CDR1 and CDR2: GTSNPN, SVGIG (reference sequence). This CDR3 region has 19 residues. The CDR3 sequence is CAWSPRRDRIVSGANVLTF. CDR3 sequence (DNA): TGTGCCTGGAGCCCACGGCGGGACAGGATAGTATCTGGGGCCAACGTCCTGACTTTC.

The rearrangement uses TRBV11-2 and TRBJ2-1, with D uncertain. The germline V gene encodes CDR1 SGHAT and CDR2 FQNNGV. The CDR3 loop spans 13 amino acids. Trimming shortened V by 3 bases and J by 0 bases, and 3 bases separated the two germline ends. This CDR3 reads CASSFDSYNEQFF. The CDR3 DNA is TGTGCCAGCAGCTTTGACTCCTACAATGAGCAGTTCTTC.

The gene calls are TRBV27 and TRBJ1-5; D possibly corresponds to TRBD1 (5 bases). This CDR3 region has 14 residues. V lost 5 bases and J 11 bases, leaving 19 bases between the germline ends. Per germline, CDR1 MNHEY and CDR2 SMNVEV (reference sequence). In DNA, the CDR3 is TGTGCCAGCAGTCGGTCGGGGCAACTAACAGCCCAGCATTTT. Amino acid sequence: CASSRSGQLTAQHF.

The chain recombines TRBV18 with TRBJ2-7, with 9 bases identical to TRBD2. This CDR3 comprises 15 residues. Germline assignment: CDR1 KGHSH and CDR2 LQKENI. The V segment lost 6 bases and the J segment 0 bases; nucleotides outside the gene matches: 6. The CDR3 region has the DNA TGTGCCAGCTCTCTCCAGCGGGGGGCCTCCTACGAGCAGTACTTC. Protein: CASSLQRGASYEQYF.

The chain couples TRBV15 to TRBJ2-5; 7 nucleotides agree with TRBD2. The CDR3 runs 15 residues. Germline loops: CDR1 LNHNV, CDR2 YYDKDF (reference sequence). V lost 0 bases and J lost 2; bases outside the gene matches: 3. Here the CDR3 reads CATSRDGRAQETQYF. In DNA form, the CDR3 reads TGTGCCACCAGCAGAGATGGGAGGGCTCAAGAGACCCAGTACTTC.

J is TRBJ2-4 and V is TRBV6-5; 7 nucleotides match TRBD1. This CDR3 has 13 amino acids. Trimming removed 6 bases from V and 9 bases from J; junction bases left unmatched: 8. Germline lookup yields CDR1 MNHEY and CDR2 SVGAGI. CDR3 residues: CASSSRQGSIQYF. The CDR3 DNA reads TGTGCCAGCAGCTCCCGACAGGGAAGCATTCAGTACTTC.

This sequence joins TRBV7-3 and TRBJ2-5; 8 nucleotides line up with TRBD2. Trimming removed 2 bases from V and 0 bases from J; junction bases left unmatched: 11. Germline CDR1 reads SGHTA; CDR2 reads FQGTGA. The CDR3 runs 18 residues. The CDR3 region has the DNA TGTGCCAGCAGCTTACGAGCGGGAGCTTTCGCGTACCAAGAGACCCAGTACTTC. Amino acid sequence: CASSLRAGAFAYQETQYF. Drawing the rest from reference TRBV7-3 and TRBJ2-5, the complete variable domain is GAGVSQTPSNKVTEKGKYVELRCDPISGHTALYWYRQSLGQGPEFLIYFQGTGAADDSGLPNDRFFAVRPEGSVSTLKIQRTERGDSAVYLCASSLRAGAFAYQETQYFGPGTRLLVL.

CDR3 nucleotide sequence: TGTGCCAGCAGCTTATTCTTTACCTCCGTCGAGCAGTTCTTC. Translating it yields CASSLFFTSVEQFF. The rearrangement links TRBV7-9 to TRBJ2-1; D unclear. Germline assignment: CDR1 SEHNR and CDR2 FQNEAQ (reference sequence). V was clipped by 2 bases and J by 10 bases, with 15 bases between them. The CDR3 runs to 14 residues.

The chain is built from TRBV19 and TRBJ1-2; D is unclear. The CDR3 has 15 amino acids. V lost 6 bases and J lost 2, with 16 bases in between. Germline loops: CDR1 LNHDA, CDR2 SQIVND (reference sequence). In DNA form, the CDR3 reads TGTGCCAGTAGCTCCTCCTATGGGTTCAACTATGGCTACACCTTC. Translation: CASSSSYGFNYGYTF.

This clone occurred once. The chain joins TRBV2 to TRBJ1-2; 9 bases fit TRBD1. CDR1 and CDR2 (germline): SNHLY, FYNNEI. V lost 7 bases, J lost 1 base, and 7 bases stayed unmatched. CDR3 length: 15 residues. The CDR3 here is CASTRRQGDNYGYTF. For the CDR3, the DNA is TGTGCCAGCACCCGACGACAGGGGGATAACTATGGCTACACCTTC.

V gene TRBV15 combines with J gene TRBJ2-7; 10 nucleotides align to TRBD2. The V gene end was trimmed by 4 bases and the J gene end by 6 bases; junction bases not matched to a gene: 9. The CDR3 is 15 residues long. From germline, CDR1 is LNHNV and CDR2 YYDKDF (reference sequence). In DNA form, the CDR3 reads TGTGCCACCAGCAAGTATAGCGGGGGGACCCCCGAGCAGTACTTC. Amino acids: CATSKYSGGTPEQYF.

The CDR3: CASSRDGSYEQYV. CDR3 nucleotide sequence: TGCGCCAGCAGCCGGGACGGCTCCTACGAGCAGTACGTC. The chain uses TRBV5-1 and TRBJ2-7; D may be TRBD1 or TRBD2 (5 bases each). The CDR3 length is 13 residues. CDR1 SGHRS and CDR2 YFSETQ come from the germline V gene. Trimming took off 4 bases at V and 0 bases at J, with 8 bases between the two ends.

This clone was counted once. The chain uses TRBV19 and TRBJ1-1, with 8 bases matching TRBD1. After removal of 2 bases from V and 1 base from J, the junction contained 6 bases not matched to a gene. CDR3 length: 16 residues. Germline loops: CDR1 LNHDA, CDR2 SQIVND (reference sequence). DNA for the CDR3: TGTGCCAGTAGTATATTAATAGGGACAGGGAACACTGAAGCTTTCTTT. Translated, it gives CASSILIGTGNTEAFF.

This chain links TRBV5-1 with TRBJ2-3; 8 nucleotides align to TRBD2. This CDR3 region has 14 residues. Losses at the gene ends were 5 bases for V and 4 bases for J; bases not matched to a gene: 6. The germline V gene encodes CDR1 SGHRS and CDR2 YFSETQ. CDR3 amino acids: CASRRGLGPDTQYF. The CDR3 DNA follows: TGCGCCAGCAGAAGGGGACTAGGTCCAGATACGCAGTATTTT.

CDR3 nucleotides: TGTGCCAGCAGTGAAACGAGGGGTCCCTACAATGAGCAGTTCTTC. Translating it yields CASSETRGPYNEQFF. V gene TRBV6-1 combines with J gene TRBJ2-1; D might be TRBD1 or TRBD2, each matching 5 bases. Per germline, CDR1 MNHNS and CDR2 SASEGT. The CDR3 contains 15 residues. Trimming left V 2 bases short and J 2 bases short, with 10 bases between.

The CDR3 sequence is CASSSSGTRGDTQYF. For the CDR3, the DNA is TGTGCCAGTAGTTCTTCCGGGACTAGAGGAGATACGCAGTATTTT. The chain joins TRBV19 to TRBJ2-3; 8 bases are a match to TRBD2. The length of the CDR3 is 15 residues. Losses at the gene ends were 5 bases for V and 5 bases for J; bases not matched to a gene: 9. Germline V gene data show CDR1 as LNHDA and CDR2 as SQIVND (reference sequence).